This T cell receptor beta chain was sequenced during a study of beta chain features in type 1 diabetes. Study results and limitations: Shortening of TCRB CDR3s, moderate but significant, appeared in all four CD4+ subsets of Type 1 diabetes patients. The naive, central memory and Treg TCRB repertoires looked more alike in patients than they did in healthy donors.

On average, the one heparinised blood draw given by each donor was roughly 100 mL. Via the markers CD45RO/CCR7/CD25/CD127/CD95/CD27, stem cell-like memory, regulatory, central memory and naive CD4+ cells were sorted. As every portion of the isolated RNA was reverse transcribed, the sequencing read expressed TCRB transcripts. Only in-frame clones appear in the TCRdb table, and some are missing; sequencing was by immunoSEQ multiplex PCR. The sample consists of around 180,000 clones, 7.8% of them appearing once. V shed 5 bases and J 2 bases; nucleotides not matched to a gene: 10. CDR1 SEHNR and CDR2 FQNEAQ come from the germline V gene (reference sequence). This CDR3 is built from 17 residues. This clone was seen ten or more times. Its target is unknown.

Sequencing used central memory CD4+ T cells from blood. V and J are TRBV7-9 and TRBJ2-1; 9 bases align to TRBD2. This TCR derives from a woman aged 40-49 years with type 1 diabetes. As DNA, the CDR3 is TGTGCCAGCAGCGAAGATGTGGGCGGGAGGGCCTACAATGAGCAGTTCTTC. Translated: CASSEDVGGRAYNEQFF. Looking up the rest from reference TRBV7-9 and TRBJ2-1 gives the full variable domain: DTGVSQNPRHKITKRGQNVTFRCDPISEHNRLYWYRQTLGQGPEFLTYFQNEAQLEKSRLLSDRFSAERPKGSFSTLEIQRTEQGDSAMYLCASSEDVGGRAYNEQFFGPGTRLTVL.